A single sample is the source of the 20 T cell receptor beta chains below, sequenced in a study of T-cell memory formation after mild COVID-19. TCRdb reprocessed the 5' RACE reads with MiXCR, giving one entry per CDR3 protein. The table lists a few hundred thousand distinct CDR3 sequences, over 8.5% of them singletons. The specimen sequenced was PBMCs or a T cell subset sorted from them (not recorded which). The receptors were gathered from a young man who had mild COVID-19 (a few samples of this study predate the infection). Cell type and time point are not known.

V usage is TRBV6-5 and J usage is TRBJ2-7, with D hard to call. This CDR3 comprises 15 residues. Looked up from germline, CDR1 is MNHEY and CDR2 is SVGAGI. Trimming stripped 2 bases from V and 1 base from J, with 12 bases between. This chain's CDR3 is CASSYTTFGSYEQYF. The CDR3 nucleotides are TGTGCCAGCAGTTACACAACCTTCGGATCCTACGAGCAGTACTTC.

This clonotype has at least ten counts. The chain couples TRBV7-3 to TRBJ2-2; D is unresolved. Per germline, CDR1 SGHTA and CDR2 FQGTGA. Trimming left V 4 bases short and J 3 bases short, with 15 bases between. The CDR3 sequence is 16 residues long. CDR3 bases: TGTGCCAGCAGCTCCACCCTCCAATTGGACACCGGGGAGCTGTTTTTT. Translating gives CASSSTLQLDTGELFF.

This clonotype was recorded at least ten times. The rearrangement links TRBV2 to TRBJ2-5, with 7 bases identical to TRBD2. J was trimmed by 5 bases and V by 8 bases; bases with no gene match: 14. The CDR3 has 15 amino acids. Germline V gives CDR1 SNHLY, CDR2 FYNNEI. CDR3 amino acids: CASRKGAAGGETQYF. The DNA of the CDR3 is TGTGCCAGCCGTAAAGGGGCGGCCGGGGGGGAGACCCAGTACTTC.

The chain is built from TRBV12-3 or TRBV12-4 and TRBJ1-5; D unresolved. The length of the CDR3 is 11 residues. Trimming removed 8 bases from V and 7 bases from J, with 9 bases in between. The CDR3 DNA follows: TGTGCCAGCGGGAGCGGGCAGCCCCAGCATTTT. This sequence encodes CASGSGQPQHF.

This clonotype was seen only a few times. CDR3 residues: CASSGDFSSYNEQFF. The CDR3 DNA reads as TGTGCCAGCAGCGGGGATTTCAGCTCCTACAATGAGCAGTTCTTC. The rearrangement joins TRBV11-3 to TRBJ2-1; unclear D gene. This CDR3 is 15 amino acids long. Germline CDR1 SGHNT, CDR2 YENEEA. The ends were cut back, 5 bases at V and 0 bases at J, with 11 bases in the middle.

This clonotype was found many times. V is TRBV6-5 and J is TRBJ2-1, with 7 bases matching TRBD2. Trimming took 5 bases from V and 2 from J; bases not matched to a gene: 6. Germline values: CDR1 MNHEY, CDR2 SVGAGI. The CDR3 is made up of 15 amino acids. Written as DNA, the CDR3 is TGTGCCAGCAGTGACGGGCGGGGGACCTACAATGAGCAGTTCTTC. Its translation is CASSDGRGTYNEQFF.

The V gene is TRBV7-2, the J gene TRBJ2-7, with TRBD2 matching over 7 bases. The V segment lost 3 bases and the J segment 4 bases; nucleotides outside the gene matches: 12. CDR3 length: 16 amino acids. Germline loops: CDR1 SGHTA, CDR2 FQGNSA. The CDR3 DNA reads as TGTGCCAGCAGCTTTAACGGGGGGACTCCAGGTTACGAGCAGTACTTC. Translating it yields CASSFNGGTPGYEQYF.

The sample holds many counts of this clonotype. The CDR3, as DNA: TGTGCCAGCAGTTACCGACAGGGACGGAGAGGCACTGAAGCTTTCTTT. It codes for CASSYRQGRRGTEAFF. This rearrangement joins TRBV6-5 to TRBJ1-1; TRBD1 matches 7 bases. The CDR3 consists of 16 residues. Germline lookup yields CDR1 MNHEY and CDR2 SVGAGI. The V segment lost 2 bases and the J segment 4 bases; nucleotides outside the gene matches: 10.

There are a few counts of this clonotype. The chain recombines TRBV5-1 with TRBJ2-1; D gene ambiguous. With 1 base removed from V and 5 bases from J, the gap between germline ends came to 10 bases. The germline V gene encodes CDR1 SGHRS and CDR2 YFSETQ. There are 14 residues in the CDR3. The chain's CDR3 is CASSLTAANNEQFF. The CDR3 nucleotides read TGCGCCAGCAGCTTGACAGCCGCGAACAATGAGCAGTTCTTC.

This rearrangement joins TRBV12-5 to TRBJ2-7; D is unclear. CDR1 and CDR2 from the germline V gene are LGHNT and FRNRAP. The CDR3 totals 12 residues. V lost 4 bases and J 2 bases, leaving 6 bases between the germline ends. CDR3 DNA: TGTGCTAGTGGTTCCGAGACCTACGAGCAGTACTTC. It translates to CASGSETYEQYF.

This clonotype was counted between two and nine times. The rearrangement links TRBV20-1 to TRBJ2-1; 15 nucleotides match TRBD2. CDR1 and CDR2 from the germline V gene are DFQATT and SNEGSKA (reference sequence). This CDR3 has 18 amino acids. J was trimmed by 2 bases and V by 5 bases; bases with no gene match: 10. For the CDR3, the DNA is TGCAGTGCTTCGCGGACTAGCGGGGGGGGTAACCCCTACAATGAGCAGTTCTTC. It encodes CSASRTSGGGNPYNEQFF.

V is TRBV10-3 and J is TRBJ1-3; no clear D. This CDR3 has 13 amino acids. Trimming took 8 bases from V and 4 from J, leaving 12 bases between them. Germline CDR1 and CDR2: ENHRY and SYGVKD. CDR3 region: CAIAAEPGNTIYF. DNA for the CDR3: TGTGCCATCGCGGCGGAACCAGGAAACACCATATATTTT.

The chain employs TRBV7-2 and TRBJ1-5; no clear D. V lost 1 base, J lost 3 bases, and 10 bases lay in between. The germline CDR1 and CDR2 sequences are SGHTA and FQGNSA. The length of the CDR3 is 15 residues. CDR3 sequence (DNA): TGTGCCAGCAGCTTAGATCTGGGTTCCAATCAGCCCCAGCATTTT. Translating gives CASSLDLGSNQPQHF.

This clonotype was recorded a few times. The chain couples TRBV10-3 to TRBJ2-5; D perhaps matches TRBD1 (6 bases). With 7 bases removed from V and 5 bases from J, the gap between germline ends came to 14 bases. CDR3 length equals 13 residues. Germline V gene lookup returns CDR1 ENHRY and CDR2 SYGVKD. The CDR3 region is CAITPTGNETQYF. The CDR3 DNA is TGTGCCATCACGCCCACAGGGAATGAGACCCAGTACTTC.

This clonotype was seen many times. This chain uses TRBV5-4 with TRBJ2-7; D call uncertain. Trimming left V 1 base short and J 7 bases short, with 6 bases between. This CDR3 region has 11 residues. Germline loops: CDR1 SGHNT, CDR2 YYREEE (reference sequence). CDR3 in DNA: TGTGCCAGCAGCTTGCGAGGAGAGCAGTACTTC. Residues: CASSLRGEQYF.

This clonotype was counted at least ten times. The rearrangement joins TRBV24-1 to TRBJ2-1; D perhaps matches TRBD2 (7 bases). Per the germline V gene, CDR1 is KGHDR and CDR2 is SFDVKD. CDR3 length equals 17 residues. Trimming removed 5 bases from V and 7 bases from J, with 23 bases in between. The CDR3 protein is CATSGPTGGPRGNEQFF. In DNA form, the CDR3 reads TGTGCCACCAGTGGTCCCACGGGGGGCCCTCGGGGGAATGAGCAGTTCTTC.

In this sample, this clonotype turned up a few times. The gene calls are TRBV6-2 or TRBV6-3 and TRBJ1-1; no definite D call. The CDR3 has 11 amino acids. Germline values: CDR1 MNHEY, CDR2 SVGEGT. Trimming took 7 bases from V and 5 from J, leaving 8 bases between them. DNA of the CDR3: TGTGCCAGCACGGTGGGTACTGAAGCTTTCTTT. Protein: CASTVGTEAFF.

This chain joins TRBV4-1 and TRBJ2-1; either TRBD1 or TRBD2 may fit D (5 bases each). V gave up 5 bases and J gave up 4 bases, with 15 bases separating them. Germline loops: CDR1 MGHRA, CDR2 YSYEKL. This CDR3 comprises 15 residues. CDR3 bases: TGCGCCAGCAGCGGCGTGGGGGTAGCTTACAATGAGCAGTTCTTC. It translates to CASSGVGVAYNEQFF.

This rearrangement joins TRBV12-3 or TRBV12-4 to TRBJ1-6; TRBD1 agrees at 9 bases. Trimming took 1 base from V and 6 from J; bases not matched to a gene: 4. The CDR3 covers 16 residues. The CDR3 loop is CASSLVGTGLNSPLHF. CDR3 in DNA: TGTGCCAGCAGTTTAGTCGGGACAGGGCTTAATTCACCCCTCCACTTT.

In its sample, this clonotype was seen a few times. This rearrangement joins TRBV12-3 or TRBV12-4 to TRBJ1-2, with a weak D call TRBD1 (5 bases). This CDR3 is built from 14 residues. Deletions cut 5 bases from V and 4 bases from J, with 14 bases between. The CDR3 here is CASSRTGEGYGYTF. CDR3 DNA sequence: TGTGCCAGCAGTCGAACAGGAGAGGGCTATGGCTACACCTTC.